Listed here are 11 T cell receptor beta chains from one sample, sequenced in a study of lymphopenia after photon versus proton radiotherapy. Sequenced by immunoSEQ multiplex PCR; TCRdb stores in-frame clones only, minus some. The repertoire consists of roughly 38,000 clones, with 80% to 95% occurring once and the leading ten covering 13% to 15%. Here the sequenced sample was peripheral blood, taken from a patient treated with photon-based radiotherapy. The source of these receptors is a man aged 60 to 75 with cholangiocarcinoma.

The DNA of the CDR3 is TGTGCCAGCAGTTTAGCAGGGTCTCTACCCAACGTCCTGACTTTC. This gives the protein CASSLAGSLPNVLTF. The genes are TRBV28 and TRBJ2-6, with TRBD1 as a possible D gene (5 bases). Trimming shortened V by 2 bases and J by 8 bases, and 13 bases separated the two germline ends. Germline loops: CDR1 MDHEN, CDR2 SYDVKM. CDR3 length equals 15 residues.

V usage is TRBV28 and J usage is TRBJ2-7; 13 nucleotides line up with TRBD2. This CDR3 is built from 16 residues. Losses at the gene ends were 4 bases for V and 7 bases for J; bases not matched to a gene: 10. CDR1 is MDHEN, CDR2 SYDVKM, per germline. The CDR3 nucleotides are TGTGCCAGCAGTTCACCCCAACTAGCGGGAGGGCGTGAGCAGTACTTC. This translates into CASSSPQLAGGREQYF.

This clone was seen just once. This chain joins TRBV7-9 and TRBJ2-1, with D unclear. Looked up from germline, CDR1 is SEHNR and CDR2 is FQNEAQ (reference sequence). This CDR3 has 12 amino acids. The V end was cut by 5 bases, the J end by 5 bases, with 7 bases between. The CDR3 nucleotides are TGTGCCAGCAGCGCCCTTAACAATGAGCAGTTCTTC. Its protein is CASSALNNEQFF.

The CDR3 DNA sequence: TGTGCCAGTAGGCGGGAGCGGCCCAATACCGGGGAGCTGTTTTTT. Amino acid sequence: CASRRERPNTGELFF. The rearrangement uses TRBV19 and TRBJ2-2; TRBD2 matches at 7 bases. J was trimmed by 5 bases and V by 6 bases; bases with no gene match: 9. The germline V gene has CDR1 LNHDA and CDR2 SQIVND (reference sequence). There are 15 residues in the CDR3.

The J gene is TRBJ2-7, the V gene TRBV11-3, with no clear D. Germline V gives CDR1 SGHNT, CDR2 YENEEA. The CDR3 consists of 14 residues. Trimming cost V 1 base and J 4 bases, with 11 bases left between them. CDR3 amino acids: CASSLGQKLYEQYF. CDR3 DNA sequence: TGTGCCAGCAGCTTAGGTCAGAAGCTTTACGAGCAGTACTTC. The full variable domain, in which reference TRBV11-3 and TRBJ2-7 provide the parts outside the CDR3, is EAGVVQSPRYKIIEKKQPVAFWCNPISGHNTLYWYLQNLGQGPELLIRYENEEAVDDSQLPKDRFSAERLKGVDSTLKIQPAELGDSAVYLCASSLGQKLYEQYFGPGTRLTVT.

The rearrangement uses TRBV9 and TRBJ2-2; D is uncertain. The V end lost 3 bases, the J end lost 0 bases, and 15 bases lay between the germline ends. There are 17 residues in the CDR3. Germline values: CDR1 SGDLS, CDR2 YYNGEE. CDR3 in DNA: TGTGCCAGCAGCGGGCCCCAAGCGTTCGCGAACACCGGGGAGCTGTTTTTT. The encoded protein is CASSGPQAFANTGELFF.

The rearrangement joins TRBV5-1 to TRBJ1-5; 10 positions match TRBD1. This CDR3 spans 14 amino acids. Trimming took 4 bases from V and 4 from J; bases not matched to a gene: 2. Germline V gene lookup returns CDR1 SGHRS and CDR2 YFSETQ. The CDR3 region is CASSPDRGNQPQHF. For the CDR3, the DNA is TGCGCCAGCAGCCCGGACAGGGGGAATCAGCCCCAGCATTTT.

V usage is TRBV11-2 and J usage is TRBJ2-3; 7 bases map to TRBD2. V lost 3 bases, J lost 4 bases, and 10 bases stayed unmatched. This CDR3 region has 16 residues. CDR1 is SGHAT, CDR2 FQNNGV, per germline. The CDR3 DNA follows: TGTGCCAGCAGCTTGTGGGAGACTAGCCCTGCAGATACGCAGTATTTT. It yields the protein CASSLWETSPADTQYF.

This chain links TRBV28 with TRBJ2-3; 10 nucleotides line up with TRBD2. This CDR3 has 15 amino acids. The ends lost 5 bases at V and 5 bases at J; junction bases unmatched: 7. The germline V gene has CDR1 MDHEN and CDR2 SYDVKM. CDR3 coding DNA: TGTGCCAGCAGTGAGCGGGAGGGCCCGGGAGATACGCAGTATTTT. Its translation is CASSEREGPGDTQYF. The full variable domain, completed using reference TRBV28 and TRBJ2-3, is DVKVTQSSRYLVKRTGEKVFLECVQDMDHENMFWYRQDPGLGLRLIYFSYDVKMKEKGDIPEGYSVSREKKERFSLILESASTNQTSMYLCASSEREGPGDTQYFGPGTRLTVL.

This rearrangement joins TRBV5-1 to TRBJ2-5, with 12 nucleotides matching TRBD2. Trimming cost V 3 bases and J 2 bases; bases outside gene matches: 2. CDR3 size: 15 residues. The germline gives CDR1 SGHRS, CDR2 YFSETQ. In DNA, the CDR3 is TGCGCCAGCAGCTCTCTAGCGGGAGGGCAAGAGACCCAGTACTTC. Translating it yields CASSSLAGGQETQYF.

The sample holds a few counts of this clone. V usage is TRBV6-1 and J usage is TRBJ2-7; D possibly matches TRBD1 or TRBD2 (5 bases each). The V gene lost 3 bases and the J gene lost 0 bases, with 24 bases spanning the gap. The CDR3 spans 19 residues. Looked up from germline, CDR1 is MNHNS and CDR2 is SASEGT. The CDR3 DNA reads TGTGCCAGCAGTGATTCGGGGATGGTCAGGACACCCCACTCCTACGAGCAGTACTTC. Protein product: CASSDSGMVRTPHSYEQYF.